Listed below are T cell receptor beta chains from one sample, sequenced in a study of spatial heterogeneity in lung cancer. TCRdb ran MiXCR on the 5' RACE reads and lists one entry per CDR3 protein. The table lists roughly 15,000 distinct CDR3 sequences, just under 6.5% of them singletons. Sequences were derived from PBMCs, sampled at follow-up. The receptors stem from a male donor with early-stage non-small cell lung cancer. The CDR3 runs from the conserved cysteine through the conserved F or W. Each record gives: J gene, clone size, D gene, V gene, CDR3 DNA, CDR3 protein. The D gene is left open where the match is weak. Some rows mark clone size as missing; the rest say once, few, many or name a class of expanded clone.

>TRBJ1-2|many|NA|TRBV6-1
TGTGCCAGCAGTGTACAGGAAAACTATGGCTACACCTTC
CASSVQENYGYTF
>TRBJ1-2|many|NA|TRBV27
TGTGCCAGCAGCCGGACAGCCCACTATGGCTACACCTTC
CASSRTAHYGYTF
>TRBJ2-7|many|TRBD1|TRBV7-9
TGTGCCAGCAGCGGAACCGGGACAGGGGACGAGCAGTACTTC
CASSGTGTGDEQYF
>TRBJ2-7|many|NA|TRBV7-9
TGTGCCAGCAGCCCGCAGGGGACCTCCTACGAGCAGTACTTC
CASSPQGTSYEQYF
>TRBJ2-1|few|TRBD2|TRBV7-9
TGTGCCAGCAGCACCTCGGGGCTAGCGGGATTCTACAATGAGCAGTTCTTC
CASSTSGLAGFYNEQFF
>TRBJ1-5|many|NA|TRBV6-6
TGTGCCAGCAGTGAGAGTTCGCCGAATCAGCCCCAGCATTTT
CASSESSPNQPQHF
>TRBJ2-3|many|NA|TRBV12-3/TRBV12-4
TGTGCCAGCAGTCCCGGGGGTGGGGGTGTGATCGATACGCAGTATTTT
CASSPGGGGVIDTQYF
>TRBJ2-1|NA|TRBD2|TRBV20-1
TGCAGTGCCAGAACTAGCGGCCCCTCCTACAATGAGCAGTTCTTC
CSARTSGPSYNEQFF
>TRBJ2-7|many|TRBD1|TRBV10-3
TGTGCCATCAGTGCGGGACAGGGGGCCTACGAGCAGTACTTC
CAISAGQGAYEQYF
>TRBJ2-3|many|NA|TRBV2
TGTGCCAGCAGTTATACTAGTTCTAGCACAGATACGCAGTATTTT
CASSYTSSSTDTQYF
>TRBJ2-7|many|TRBD1|TRBV27
TGTGCCAGCACTCCACAGGGGGCGTTCTCAAACGAGCAGTACTTC
CASTPQGAFSNEQYF
>TRBJ2-6|many|NA|TRBV20-1
TGCAGTGCTAGGGTAGGGGGAGCTGGGGCCAACGTCCTGACTTTC
CSARVGGAGANVLTF
>TRBJ2-1|medium-sized|TRBD2|TRBV19
TGTGCCAGTATCTCTAGCGGGAGCTCCTACAATGAGCAGTTCTTC
CASISSGSSYNEQFF
>TRBJ2-7|NA|NA|TRBV7-3
TGTGCCAGCAGCTTAACGGGAGCGTCCGAGCAGTACTTC
CASSLTGASEQYF
>TRBJ1-4|NA|NA|TRBV12-3/TRBV12-4
TGTGCCAGCAGTTTAGCCTTACAGGGATCTGAAAAACTGTTTTTT
CASSLALQGSEKLFF
>TRBJ2-1|many|NA|TRBV28
TGTGCCAGCAGTACCTACAATGAGCAGTTCTTC
CASSTYNEQFF
>TRBJ2-1|many|NA|TRBV5-4
TGTGCCAGCAGCTTGGATTCCCGCCTGAGCAATGAGCAGTTCTTC
CASSLDSRLSNEQFF
>TRBJ1-6|many|NA|TRBV5-4
TGTGCCACACGCGGGGGCTCTTCACCCCTCCACTTT
CATRGGSSPLHF
>TRBJ1-1|many|NA|TRBV11-2
TGTGCCAGCAGCTTATACTCGGAGACCACTGAAGCTTTCTTT
CASSLYSETTEAFF
>TRBJ1-5|many|TRBD1|TRBV2
TGTGCCAGCAGTGAGGGTCCCACAGGGGTACAGCCCCAGCATTTT
CASSEGPTGVQPQHF
>TRBJ2-6|many|TRBD1|TRBV4-3
TGCGCCAGCAGCCAAGGAGGGGGCGCCGGGGCCAACGTCCTGACTTTC
CASSQGGGAGANVLTF
>TRBJ2-7|many|NA|TRBV18
TGTGCCAGCTCACCACGCGGTGGATACAGGTCCGAGCAGTACTTC
CASSPRGGYRSEQYF
>TRBJ2-7|many|TRBD1|TRBV7-8
TGTGCCAGCAGCTTTCCCGGACAGGGGGCCCATTCCTACGAGCAGTACTTC
CASSFPGQGAHSYEQYF
>TRBJ2-3|many|TRBD1|TRBV3-1
TGTGCCAGCAGCCAAGTTCCAGTGGGACAGGGCGTTGTTTCGCAGTATTTT
CASSQVPVGQGVVSQYF
>TRBJ2-2|NA|NA|TRBV7-3
TGTGCCAGCAGCTCACTAGCTTCCAACACCGGGGAGCTGTTTTTT
CASSSLASNTGELFF
>TRBJ1-1|many|NA|TRBV28
TGTGCCAGCAGTCTCCCGCGGAGGGAGATGAACACTGAAGCTTTCTTT
CASSLPRREMNTEAFF
>TRBJ2-1|many|NA|TRBV4-2
TGTGCCAGCAGCCAAGAGCGTGGGGTGGGGTACAATGAGCAGTTCTTC
CASSQERGVGYNEQFF
>TRBJ2-3|NA|NA|TRBV7-7
TGTGCCAGCAGCCCAATCCCGGCAGGCGGGGCAGATACGCAGTATTTT
CASSPIPAGGADTQYF
>TRBJ2-3|medium-sized|TRBD2|TRBV5-6
TGTGCCGCTAAAGGGAGGGTCCCTGATAGCACAGATACGCAGTATTTT
CAAKGRVPDSTDTQYF
>TRBJ1-3|few|NA|TRBV3-1
TGTGCCAGCAGCCAAGAGCCAGGGAGAGCCTCTGGAAACACCATATATTTT
CASSQEPGRASGNTIYF
>TRBJ2-5|many|TRBD1|TRBV9
TGTGCCAGCAGCGTAGGTACAGGGGGCGCCGAGACCCAGTACTTC
CASSVGTGGAETQYF
>TRBJ2-4|many|NA|TRBV7-9
TGTGCCAGCAGCTACGGACAGTACCCCATTCAGTACTTC
CASSYGQYPIQYF
>TRBJ1-5|many|NA|TRBV5-6
TGTGCCAGCAGCTTGGCGGCGGGGCTGCATCAGCCCCAGCATTTT
CASSLAAGLHQPQHF
>TRBJ1-5|many|NA|TRBV12-3/TRBV12-4
TGTGCCAGCAGTGACCGGGACGGCTCACAAAAGCCCCAGCATTTT
CASSDRDGSQKPQHF
>TRBJ2-7|medium-sized|NA|TRBV7-6
TGTGCCAGCAGCTTGGTCGTTAATTCCTACGAGCAGTACTTC
CASSLVVNSYEQYF
>TRBJ1-2|medium-sized|NA|TRBV12-3/TRBV12-4
TGTGCCAGCGGCCCGGGGGGCCTCGACTATGGCTACACCTTC
CASGPGGLDYGYTF
>TRBJ1-2|NA|NA|TRBV5-6
TGTGCCAGCAGCTCTCTATCCATTAAGGAGGAAGGCTACACCTTC
CASSSLSIKEEGYTF
>TRBJ2-7|few|NA|TRBV7-2
TGTGCCAGCAGCTTAAGCCGGGCCTCCTACGAGCAGTACTTC
CASSLSRASYEQYF